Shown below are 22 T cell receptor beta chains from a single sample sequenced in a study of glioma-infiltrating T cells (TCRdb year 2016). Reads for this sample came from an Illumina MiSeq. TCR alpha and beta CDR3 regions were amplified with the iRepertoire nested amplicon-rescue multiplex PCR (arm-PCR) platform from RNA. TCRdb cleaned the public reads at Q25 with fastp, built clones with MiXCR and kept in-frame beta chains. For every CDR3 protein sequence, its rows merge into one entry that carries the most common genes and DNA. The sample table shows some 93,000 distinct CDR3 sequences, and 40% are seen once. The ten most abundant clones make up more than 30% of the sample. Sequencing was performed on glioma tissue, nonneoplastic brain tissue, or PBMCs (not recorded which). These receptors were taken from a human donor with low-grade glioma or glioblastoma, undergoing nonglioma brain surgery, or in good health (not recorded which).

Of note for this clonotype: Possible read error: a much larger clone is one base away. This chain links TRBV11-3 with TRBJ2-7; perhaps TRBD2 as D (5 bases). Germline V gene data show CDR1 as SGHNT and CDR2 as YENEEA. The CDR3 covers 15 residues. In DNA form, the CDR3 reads TGTGCCAGCAGCTTTCTAGCCGTTAGCTCCTACAAGCAGTACTTC. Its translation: CASSFLAVSSYKQYF.

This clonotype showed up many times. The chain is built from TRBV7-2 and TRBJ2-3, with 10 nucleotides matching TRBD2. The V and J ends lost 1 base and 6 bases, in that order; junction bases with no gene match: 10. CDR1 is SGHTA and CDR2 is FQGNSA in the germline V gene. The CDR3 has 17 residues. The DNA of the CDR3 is TGTGCCAGCAGCTTAGTGGGATCTAGCGGGGGAAGGGATACGCAGTATTTT. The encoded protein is CASSLVGSSGGRDTQYF.

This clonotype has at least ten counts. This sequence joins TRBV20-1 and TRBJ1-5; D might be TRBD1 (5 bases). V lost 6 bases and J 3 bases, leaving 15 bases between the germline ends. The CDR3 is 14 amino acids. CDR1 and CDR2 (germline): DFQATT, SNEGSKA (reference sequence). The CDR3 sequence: CSAPSRGVNQPQHF. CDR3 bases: TGCAGTGCACCCTCTAGAGGGGTCAATCAGCCCCAGCATTTT.

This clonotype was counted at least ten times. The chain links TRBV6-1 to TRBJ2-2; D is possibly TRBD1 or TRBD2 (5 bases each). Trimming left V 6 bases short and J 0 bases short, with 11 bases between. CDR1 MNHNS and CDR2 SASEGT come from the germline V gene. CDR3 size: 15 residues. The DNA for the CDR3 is TGTGCCAGCAGATTGGGGACGGCGAACACCGGGGAGCTGTTTTTT. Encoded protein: CASRLGTANTGELFF.

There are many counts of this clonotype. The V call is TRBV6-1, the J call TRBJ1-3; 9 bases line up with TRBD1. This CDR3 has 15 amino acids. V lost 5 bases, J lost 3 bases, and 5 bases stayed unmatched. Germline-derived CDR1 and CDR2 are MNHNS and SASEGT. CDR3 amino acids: CASSLGQGFGNTIYF. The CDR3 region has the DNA TGTGCCAGCAGTTTGGGACAGGGTTTTGGAAACACCATATATTTT.

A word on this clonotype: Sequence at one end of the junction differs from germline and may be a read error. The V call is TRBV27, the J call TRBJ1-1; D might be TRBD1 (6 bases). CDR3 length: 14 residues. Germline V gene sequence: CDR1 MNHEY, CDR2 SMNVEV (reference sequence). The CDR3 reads CSSSLQGVITEAFF. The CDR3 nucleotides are TGTTCCAGCAGTTTACAGGGTGTTATAACTGAAGCTTTCTTT.

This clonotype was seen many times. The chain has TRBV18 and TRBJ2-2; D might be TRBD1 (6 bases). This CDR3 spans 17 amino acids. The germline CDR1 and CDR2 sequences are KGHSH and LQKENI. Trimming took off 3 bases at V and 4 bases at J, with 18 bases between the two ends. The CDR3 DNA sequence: TGTGCCAGCTCACCCAGATCACCCAGGGGTAGCACCGGGGAGCTGTTTTTT. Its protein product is CASSPRSPRGSTGELFF.

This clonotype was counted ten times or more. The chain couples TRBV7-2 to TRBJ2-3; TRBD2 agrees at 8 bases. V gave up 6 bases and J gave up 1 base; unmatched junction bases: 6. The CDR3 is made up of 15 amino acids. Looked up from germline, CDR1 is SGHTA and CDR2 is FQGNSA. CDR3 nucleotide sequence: TGTGCCAGCAGTCTGGGACTAGTTGGCACAGATACGCAGTATTTT. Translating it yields CASSLGLVGTDTQYF.

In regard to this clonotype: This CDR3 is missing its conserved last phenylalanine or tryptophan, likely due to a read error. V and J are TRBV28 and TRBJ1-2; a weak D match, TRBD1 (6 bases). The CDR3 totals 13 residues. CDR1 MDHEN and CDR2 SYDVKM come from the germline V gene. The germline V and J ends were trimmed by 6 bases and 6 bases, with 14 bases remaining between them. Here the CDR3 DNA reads TGTGCCAGCAGAAGAGAGGAGGGGGATGGCTACACCTTA. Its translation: CASRREEGDGYTL.

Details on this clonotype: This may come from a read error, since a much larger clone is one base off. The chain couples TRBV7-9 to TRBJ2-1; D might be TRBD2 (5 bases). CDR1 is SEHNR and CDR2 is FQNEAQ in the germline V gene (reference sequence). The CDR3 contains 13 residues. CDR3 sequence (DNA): TGTGCCAGCGGAAGGGCTAGCTACGATGAGCAGTTCTTC. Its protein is CASGRASYDEQFF.

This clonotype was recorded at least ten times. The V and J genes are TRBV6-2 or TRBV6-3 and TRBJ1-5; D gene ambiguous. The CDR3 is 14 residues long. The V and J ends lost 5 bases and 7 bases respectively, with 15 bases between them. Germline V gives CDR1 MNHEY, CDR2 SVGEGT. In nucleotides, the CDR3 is TGTGCCAGCAGTATGGGTGGTTTCGTGCAGCCCCAGCATTTT. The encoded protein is CASSMGGFVQPQHF.

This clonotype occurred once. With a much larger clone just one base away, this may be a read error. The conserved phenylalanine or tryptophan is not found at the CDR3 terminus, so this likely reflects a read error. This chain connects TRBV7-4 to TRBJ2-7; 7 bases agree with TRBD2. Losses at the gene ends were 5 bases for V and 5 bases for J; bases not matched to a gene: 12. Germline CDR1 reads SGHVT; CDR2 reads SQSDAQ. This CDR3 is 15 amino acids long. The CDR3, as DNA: TGTGCCAGCAGCCCCCGCCTAGCGGTCCCCCACGAGCAGTACTCC. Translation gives CASSPRLAVPHEQYS.

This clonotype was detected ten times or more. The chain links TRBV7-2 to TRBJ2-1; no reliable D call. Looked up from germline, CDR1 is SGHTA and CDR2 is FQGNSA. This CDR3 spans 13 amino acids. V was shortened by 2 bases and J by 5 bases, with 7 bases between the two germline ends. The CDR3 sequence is CASSLLNNNEQFF. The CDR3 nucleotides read TGTGCCAGCAGCTTACTAAATAACAATGAGCAGTTCTTC. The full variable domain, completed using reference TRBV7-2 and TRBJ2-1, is GAGVSQSPSNKVTEKGKDVELRCDPISGHTALYWYRQSLGQGLEFLIYFQGNSAPDKSGLPSDRFSAERTGGSVSTLTIQRTQQEDSAVYLCASSLLNNNEQFFGPGTRLTVL.

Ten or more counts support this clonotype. The CDR3 spells CASSIDTKLTSRANEQFF. The CDR3 DNA sequence: TGTGCCAGTAGTATAGATACTAAACTAACATCACGGGCCAATGAGCAGTTCTTC. The chain has TRBV19 and TRBJ2-1; D gene uncertain. There are 18 residues in the CDR3. V was cut by 0 bases and J by 6 bases, with 21 bases left in between. Germline CDR1 and CDR2: LNHDA and SQIVND (reference sequence). The full variable domain, in which reference TRBV19 and TRBJ2-1 provide the parts outside the CDR3, is DGGITQSPKYLFRKEGQNVTLSCEQNLNHDAMYWYRQDPGQGLRLIYYSQIVNDFQKGDIAEGYSVSREKKESFPLTVTSAQKNPTAFYLCASSIDTKLTSRANEQFFGPGTRLTVL.

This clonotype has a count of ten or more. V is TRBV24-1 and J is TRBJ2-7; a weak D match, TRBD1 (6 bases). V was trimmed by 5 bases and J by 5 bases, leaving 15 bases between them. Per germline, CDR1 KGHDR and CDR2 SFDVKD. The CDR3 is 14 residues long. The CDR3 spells CATSASMGANEQYF. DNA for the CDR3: TGTGCCACCAGTGCGTCGATGGGGGCAAACGAGCAGTACTTC.

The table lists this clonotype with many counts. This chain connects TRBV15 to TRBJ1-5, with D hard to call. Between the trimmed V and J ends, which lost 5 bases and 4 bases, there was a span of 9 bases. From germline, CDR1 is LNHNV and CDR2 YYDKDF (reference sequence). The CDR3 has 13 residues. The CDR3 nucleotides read TGTGCCACCAGCGTTGGTTTTAATCAGCCCCAGCATTTT. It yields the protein CATSVGFNQPQHF.

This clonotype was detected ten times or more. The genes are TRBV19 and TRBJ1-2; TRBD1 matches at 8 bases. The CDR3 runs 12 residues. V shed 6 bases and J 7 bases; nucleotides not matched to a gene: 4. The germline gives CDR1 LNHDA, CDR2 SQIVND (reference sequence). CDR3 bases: TGTGCCAGTAGCGGACAGGGCGGTGGCTACACCTTC. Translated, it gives CASSGQGGGYTF.

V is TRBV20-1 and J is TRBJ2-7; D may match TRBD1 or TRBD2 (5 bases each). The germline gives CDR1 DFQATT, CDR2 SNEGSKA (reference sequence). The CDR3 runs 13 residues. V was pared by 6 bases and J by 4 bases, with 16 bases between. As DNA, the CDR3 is TGCAGTGCCGTCCCCCAGGGACGGTACGAGCAGTACTTC. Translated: CSAVPQGRYEQYF.

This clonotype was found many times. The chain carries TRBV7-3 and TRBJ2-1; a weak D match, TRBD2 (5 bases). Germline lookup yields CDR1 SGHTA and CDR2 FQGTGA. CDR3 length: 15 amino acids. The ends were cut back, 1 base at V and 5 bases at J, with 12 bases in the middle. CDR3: CASSLSGFPDNEQFF. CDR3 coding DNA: TGTGCCAGCAGCTTAAGCGGGTTTCCCGACAATGAGCAGTTCTTC.

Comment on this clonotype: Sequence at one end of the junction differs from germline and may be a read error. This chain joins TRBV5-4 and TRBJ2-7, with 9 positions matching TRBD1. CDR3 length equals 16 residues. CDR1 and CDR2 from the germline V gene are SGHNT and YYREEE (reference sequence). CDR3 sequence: CASILYTGGYSYEQYF. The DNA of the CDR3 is TGTGCCAGCATCTTGTACACAGGGGGCTACTCCTACGAGCAGTACTTC.

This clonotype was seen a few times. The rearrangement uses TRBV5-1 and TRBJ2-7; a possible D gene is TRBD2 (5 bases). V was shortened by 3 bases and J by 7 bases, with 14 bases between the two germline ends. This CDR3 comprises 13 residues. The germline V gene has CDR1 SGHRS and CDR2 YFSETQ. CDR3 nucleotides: TGCGCCAGCAGCTGGGTCCTCGAGGGAGAGCAGTACTTC. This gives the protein CASSWVLEGEQYF.

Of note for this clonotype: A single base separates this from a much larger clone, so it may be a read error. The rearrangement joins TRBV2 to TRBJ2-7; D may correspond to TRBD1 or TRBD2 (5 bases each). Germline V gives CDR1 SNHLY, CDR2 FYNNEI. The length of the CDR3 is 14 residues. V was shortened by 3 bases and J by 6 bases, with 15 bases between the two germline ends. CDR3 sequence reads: CASSEGGASTEQYF. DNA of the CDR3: TGTGCCAGCAGTGAGGGTGGGGCTAGCACCGAGCAGTACTTC.